The entry below describes one TCR beta chain. Trimming took 6 bases from V and 7 from J; bases not matched to a gene: 7. The germline CDR1 and CDR2 sequences are MNHNS and SASEGT. The CDR3 is 13 amino acids. Researchers took RNA transcripts and amplified the TCR beta CDR3 regions from them. TCR CDR3 underwent first-round RT-PCR with the HTBI primer set. TCRdb re-analysed the multiplex PCR reads in MiXCR, keeping a single row per CDR3 protein. The table lists approximately 720,000 distinct CDR3 sequences, around 20% of them singletons. The sample belongs to a study of T cells in Graves' hyperthyroidism and ophthalmopathy. Each patient was aged 18 to 65 and had newly diagnosed hyperthyroidism of under 2 months' duration.

J is TRBJ1-2 and V is TRBV6-1; 8 nucleotides align to TRBD1. The sequencing input was blood. This receptor was obtained from a woman aged 45-59 years with Graves' hyperthyroidism that later progressed to Graves' ophthalmopathy. The CDR3 DNA reads TGTGCCAGCAGCATGGACAGGGTCGCTGGCTACACCTTC. Amino acid sequence: CASSMDRVAGYTF.